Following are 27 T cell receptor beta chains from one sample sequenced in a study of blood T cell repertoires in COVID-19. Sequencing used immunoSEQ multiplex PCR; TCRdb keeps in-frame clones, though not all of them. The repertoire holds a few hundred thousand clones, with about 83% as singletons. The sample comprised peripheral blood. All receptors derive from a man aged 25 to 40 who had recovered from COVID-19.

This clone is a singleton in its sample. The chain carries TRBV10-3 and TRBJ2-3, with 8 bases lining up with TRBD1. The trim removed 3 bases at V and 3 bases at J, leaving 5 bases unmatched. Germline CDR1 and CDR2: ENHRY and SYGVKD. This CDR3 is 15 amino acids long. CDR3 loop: CAISESGGATDTQYF. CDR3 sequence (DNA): TGTGCCATCAGTGAATCAGGGGGCGCAACAGATACGCAGTATTTT.

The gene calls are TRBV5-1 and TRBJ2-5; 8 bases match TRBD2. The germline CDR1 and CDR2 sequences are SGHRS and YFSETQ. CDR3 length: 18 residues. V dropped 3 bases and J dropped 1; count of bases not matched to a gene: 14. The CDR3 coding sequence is TGCGCCAGCAGCTCACGACCCCTTTCAGCGGGGGTCCAAGAGACCCAGTACTTC. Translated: CASSSRPLSAGVQETQYF.

The CDR3 sequence is CASSTLDDSYNEQFF. The CDR3 DNA follows: TGTGCCAGTAGTACCCTAGACGACTCCTACAATGAGCAGTTCTTC. The chain combines TRBV19 with TRBJ2-1; no clear D gene. V lost 4 bases to trimming and J lost 0 bases, with 10 bases between them. Germline V gene sequence: CDR1 LNHDA, CDR2 SQIVND (reference sequence). This CDR3 has 15 residues.

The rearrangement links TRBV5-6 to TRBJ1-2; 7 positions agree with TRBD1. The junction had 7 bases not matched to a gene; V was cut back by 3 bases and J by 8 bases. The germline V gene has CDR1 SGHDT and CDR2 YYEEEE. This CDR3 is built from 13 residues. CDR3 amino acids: CASSSTYRGGYTF. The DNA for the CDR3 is TGTGCCAGCAGCTCGACATACAGGGGAGGCTACACCTTC.

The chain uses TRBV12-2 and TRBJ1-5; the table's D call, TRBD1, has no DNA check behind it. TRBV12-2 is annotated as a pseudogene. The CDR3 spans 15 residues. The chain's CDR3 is CASRQGGMDNQPQHF. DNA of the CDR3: TGTGCAAGTCGCCAAGGGGGCATGGACAATCAGCCCCAGCATTTT.

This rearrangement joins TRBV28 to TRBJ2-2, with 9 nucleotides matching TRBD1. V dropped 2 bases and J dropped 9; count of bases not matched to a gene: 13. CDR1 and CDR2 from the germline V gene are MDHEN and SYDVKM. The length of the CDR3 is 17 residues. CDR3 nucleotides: TGTGCCAGCAGTTTACGTCGGACAGGGGTATTTTTTAGGGAGCTGTTTTTT. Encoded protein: CASSLRRTGVFFRELFF.

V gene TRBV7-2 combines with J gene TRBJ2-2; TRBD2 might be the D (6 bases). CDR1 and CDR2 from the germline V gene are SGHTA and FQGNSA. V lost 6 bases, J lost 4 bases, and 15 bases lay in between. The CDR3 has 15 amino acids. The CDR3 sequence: CASRIRQGGTGELFF. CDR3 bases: TGTGCCAGCAGGATAAGGCAGGGAGGCACCGGGGAGCTGTTTTTT.

CDR3: CASSQGGWRGGRTGELFF. In nucleotides, the CDR3 is TGTGCCAGCAGCCAGGGGGGCTGGCGGGGGGGCCGAACCGGGGAGCTGTTTTTT. The chain uses TRBV3-1 (or the pseudogene TRBV3-2) and TRBJ2-2; 9 bases match TRBD2. Germline loops: CDR1 LGHDT, CDR2 YNNKEL (reference sequence). This CDR3 comprises 18 residues. V lost 3 bases to trimming and J lost 5 bases; unmatched junction nucleotides: 13.

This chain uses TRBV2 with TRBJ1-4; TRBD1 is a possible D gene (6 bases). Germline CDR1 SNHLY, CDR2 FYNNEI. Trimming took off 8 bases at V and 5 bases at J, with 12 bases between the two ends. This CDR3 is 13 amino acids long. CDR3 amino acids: CASLWTVNEKLFF. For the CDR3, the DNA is TGTGCCAGCCTATGGACAGTCAATGAAAAACTGTTTTTT.

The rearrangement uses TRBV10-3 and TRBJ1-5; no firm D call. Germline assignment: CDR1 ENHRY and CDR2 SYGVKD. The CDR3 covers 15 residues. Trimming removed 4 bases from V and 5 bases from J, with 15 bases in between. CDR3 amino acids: CAISASGVGDQPQHF. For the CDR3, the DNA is TGTGCCATCAGTGCCTCCGGGGTTGGGGATCAGCCCCAGCATTTT.

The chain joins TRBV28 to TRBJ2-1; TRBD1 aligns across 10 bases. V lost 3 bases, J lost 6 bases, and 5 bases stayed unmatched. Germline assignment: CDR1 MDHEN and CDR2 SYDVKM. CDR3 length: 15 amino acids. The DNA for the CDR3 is TGTGCCAGCAGTTTTGGGACAGGGGACTTCAATGAGCAGTTCTTC. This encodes CASSFGTGDFNEQFF.

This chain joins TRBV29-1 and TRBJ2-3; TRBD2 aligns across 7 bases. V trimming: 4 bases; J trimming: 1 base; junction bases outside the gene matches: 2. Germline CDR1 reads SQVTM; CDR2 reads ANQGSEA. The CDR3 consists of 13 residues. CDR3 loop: CSVVAGGTDTQYF. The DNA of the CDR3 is TGCAGCGTTGTGGCGGGGGGCACAGATACGCAGTATTTT.

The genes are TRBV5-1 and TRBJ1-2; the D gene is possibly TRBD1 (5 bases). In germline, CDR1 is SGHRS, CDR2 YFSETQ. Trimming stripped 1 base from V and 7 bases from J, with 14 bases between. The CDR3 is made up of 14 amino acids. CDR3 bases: TGCGCCAGCAGCTTGTCGACCCAGGGTTTTGGCTACACCTTC. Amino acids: CASSLSTQGFGYTF.

CDR3 bases: TGTGCCAGCAGCCAATATACGAGCTCCTACAATGAGCAGTTCTTC. Its translation: CASSQYTSSYNEQFF. The rearrangement uses TRBV6-6 and TRBJ2-1; D remains ambiguous. The germline gives CDR1 MNHNY, CDR2 SVGAGI (reference sequence). V lost 6 bases and J 0 bases, leaving 12 bases between the germline ends. The CDR3 has 15 residues.

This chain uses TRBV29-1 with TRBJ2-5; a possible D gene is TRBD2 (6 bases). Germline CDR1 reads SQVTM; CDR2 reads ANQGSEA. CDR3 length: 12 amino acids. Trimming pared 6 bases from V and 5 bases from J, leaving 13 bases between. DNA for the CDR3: TGCAGCGTGCTCGCGGGGAGGGAGACCCAGTACTTC. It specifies CSVLAGRETQYF.

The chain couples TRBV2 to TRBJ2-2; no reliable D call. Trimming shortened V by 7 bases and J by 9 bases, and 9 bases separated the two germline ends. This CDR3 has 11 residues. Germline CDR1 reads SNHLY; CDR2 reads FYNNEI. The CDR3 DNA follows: TGTGCCAGCAAGGTGGGCTGGGAGCTGTTTTTT. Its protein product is CASKVGWELFF.

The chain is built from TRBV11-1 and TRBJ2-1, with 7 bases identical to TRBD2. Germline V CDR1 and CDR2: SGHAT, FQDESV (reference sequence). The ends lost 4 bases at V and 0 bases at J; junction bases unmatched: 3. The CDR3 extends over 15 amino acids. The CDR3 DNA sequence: TGTGCCAGCAGCTGGACTAGAAGCTCCTACAATGAGCAGTTCTTC. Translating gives CASSWTRSSYNEQFF.

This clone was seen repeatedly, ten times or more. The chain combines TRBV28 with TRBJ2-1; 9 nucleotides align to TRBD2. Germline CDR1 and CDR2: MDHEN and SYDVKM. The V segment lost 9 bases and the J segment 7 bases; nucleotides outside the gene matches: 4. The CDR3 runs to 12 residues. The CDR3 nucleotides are TGTGCCAGTGGCGGGGGGGCAAATGAGCAGTTCTTC. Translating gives CASGGGANEQFF.

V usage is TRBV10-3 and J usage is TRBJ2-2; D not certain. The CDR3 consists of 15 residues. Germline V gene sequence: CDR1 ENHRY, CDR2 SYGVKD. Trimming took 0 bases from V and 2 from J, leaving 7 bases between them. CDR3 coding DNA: TGTGCCATCAGTGAGTCGAACAGAAACACCGGGGAGCTGTTTTTT. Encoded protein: CAISESNRNTGELFF.

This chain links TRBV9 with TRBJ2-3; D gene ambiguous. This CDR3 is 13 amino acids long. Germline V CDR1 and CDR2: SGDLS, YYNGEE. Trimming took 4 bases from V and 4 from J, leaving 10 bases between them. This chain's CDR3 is CASSPYGPDTQYF. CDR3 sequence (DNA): TGTGCCAGCAGCCCCTATGGTCCAGATACGCAGTATTTT.

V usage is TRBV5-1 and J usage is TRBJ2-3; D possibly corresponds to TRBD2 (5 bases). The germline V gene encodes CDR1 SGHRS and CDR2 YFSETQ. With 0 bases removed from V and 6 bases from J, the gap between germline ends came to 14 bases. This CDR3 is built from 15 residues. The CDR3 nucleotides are TGCGCCAGCAGCTTGGCCAATCAGGCGGGCGATACGCAGTATTTT. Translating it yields CASSLANQAGDTQYF.

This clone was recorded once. The CDR3 coding sequence is TGTGCCAGCATCGGAGGGGGCAATCAGCCCCAGCATTTT. The encoded protein is CASIGGGNQPQHF. The V call is TRBV21-1, the J call TRBJ1-5. TRBV21-1 is an annotated pseudogene. There are 13 residues in the CDR3.

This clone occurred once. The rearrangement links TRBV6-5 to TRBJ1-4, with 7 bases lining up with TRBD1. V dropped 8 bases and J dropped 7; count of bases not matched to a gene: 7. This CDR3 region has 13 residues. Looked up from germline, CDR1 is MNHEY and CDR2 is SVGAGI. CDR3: CASSQGVFEKLFF. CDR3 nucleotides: TGTGCCAGCTCTCAGGGGGTTTTTGAAAAACTGTTTTTT.

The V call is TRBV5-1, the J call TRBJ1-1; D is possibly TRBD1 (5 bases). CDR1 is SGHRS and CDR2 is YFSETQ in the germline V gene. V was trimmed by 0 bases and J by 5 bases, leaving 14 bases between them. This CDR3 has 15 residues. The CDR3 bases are TGCGCCAGCAGCTTGGCCATTAGGGGAGGGACTGAAGCTTTCTTT. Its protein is CASSLAIRGGTEAFF.

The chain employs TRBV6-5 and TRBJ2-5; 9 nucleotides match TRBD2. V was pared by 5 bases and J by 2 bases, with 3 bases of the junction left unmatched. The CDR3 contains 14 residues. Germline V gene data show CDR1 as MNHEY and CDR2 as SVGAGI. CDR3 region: CASSLTSGQETQYF. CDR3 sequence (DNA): TGTGCCAGCAGTCTGACTAGCGGACAAGAGACCCAGTACTTC.

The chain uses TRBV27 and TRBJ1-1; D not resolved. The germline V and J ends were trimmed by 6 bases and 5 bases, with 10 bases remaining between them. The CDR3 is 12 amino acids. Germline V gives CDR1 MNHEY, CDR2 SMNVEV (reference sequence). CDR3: CASRSGWTEAFF. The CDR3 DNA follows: TGTGCCAGCAGATCAGGCTGGACTGAAGCTTTCTTT.

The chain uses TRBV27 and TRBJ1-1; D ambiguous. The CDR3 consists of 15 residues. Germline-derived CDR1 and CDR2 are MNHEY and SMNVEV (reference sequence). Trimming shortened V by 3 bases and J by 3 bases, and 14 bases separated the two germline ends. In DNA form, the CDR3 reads TGTGCCAGCAGTTTTTCCGGAGGGATAGACACTGAAGCTTTCTTT. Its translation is CASSFSGGIDTEAFF.